The source of this T cell receptor (beta chain) is a study of T-cell reconstitution after alpha-beta-depleted transplantation in children. Looked up from germline, CDR1 is SQVTM and CDR2 is ANQGSEA. The CDR3 is 13 residues long. Trimming at V came to 7 bases and at J to 1 base, leaving 5 bases not matched to a gene. This clonotype occurred many times. This sample's TCRbeta library carried unique molecular identifier barcodes. MiXCR, applied by TCRdb to the PCR reads, yields one record per CDR3 protein. The data show over 150,000 distinct CDR3 sequences, more than 6.5% seen once. This TCR came from a human donor who donated a stem cell graft to a child with Wiskott-Aldrich syndrome. This chain links TRBV29-1 with TRBJ2-3; 7 nucleotides line up with TRBD1. Sequencing used PBMCs from the stem cell graft donor, obtained from the stem cell graft. CDR3 bases: TGCAGCGGGGATACAGGGGGCACAGATACGCAGTATTTT. This sequence encodes CSGDTGGTDTQYF.